This TCR beta chain comes out of a study of CD8+ T cells in alopecia areata. Study findings and constraints: Patients showed less clear TCR sequence sharing than mice, possibly partly because of HLA diversity. Across lesional scalp, and particularly alopecia totalis/universalis, clonality surpassed that of normal scalp.

RNA extraction and reverse transcription yielded cDNA as sequencing template. Only in-frame clones appear in the TCRdb table, and some are missing; sequencing was by immunoSEQ multiplex PCR. The profile covers 100,000 to 150,000 clones, with more than 40% appearing a single time and over 15% taken by the ten largest. Details on this clone: What it binds is unknown.

CDR1 SQVTM and CDR2 ANQGSEA come from the germline V gene. This CDR3 comprises 13 residues. V lost 4 bases, J lost 5 bases, and 14 bases lay in between. This specimen consisted of CD8+ T cells sorted from blood, obtained at week 0. The chain joins TRBV29-1 to TRBJ1-1; maybe TRBD1 (5 bases). The TCR comes from a human donor with alopecia areata. The CDR3 DNA is TGCAGCGTTGTGGTTCGGGGGGAAACTGAAGCTTTCTTT. Its translation is CSVVVRGETEAFF.